This T cell receptor (beta chain) appears in the sequencing data of a study of T cell changes during pregnancy in multiple sclerosis. Losses at the gene ends were 2 bases for V and 6 bases for J; bases not matched to a gene: 11. CDR1 and CDR2 from the germline V gene are PRHDT and FYEKMQ (reference sequence). CDR3 length: 16 amino acids. Repertoires were generated with immunoSEQ multiplex PCR, while TCRdb's copy carries only in-frame clones and drops some. The sample carries 70,000 to 85,000 clones, under 95% recorded once. The chain combines TRBV13 with TRBJ2-3; 7 positions match TRBD2. The source of this sequence is a female donor with multiple sclerosis, enrolled in a pregnancy study. The sequenced sample was peripheral blood, obtained before pregnancy. The CDR3 bases are TGTGCCAGCAGCTTAAACGGGGGGATGAGGAGCGATACGCAGTATTTT. Translated, it gives CASSLNGGMRSDTQYF. The complete variable domain, with remaining parts taken from reference TRBV13 and TRBJ2-3, reads AAGVIQSPRHLIKEKRETATLKCYPIPRHDTVYWYQQGPGQDPQFLISFYEKMQSDKGSIPDRFSAQQFSDYHSELNMSSLELGDSALYFCASSLNGGMRSDTQYFGPGTRLTVL.